These T cell receptor beta chains were read from a single sample in a study of blood T cell repertoires in COVID-19. Profiling relied on immunoSEQ multiplex PCR, and the TCRdb table lists in-frame clones only, not all of them. The sample holds approximately 210,000 clones, approximately 81% seen once. The sequenced material came from PBMCs or T cells enriched from blood (not recorded which). These receptors were collected from a woman between 45 and 65 years old with acute COVID-19. The CDR3 runs from the conserved cysteine through the conserved F or W. A D gene is named only where the DNA matches it firmly. Not every row has a clone size; where given, it reads once, few, many or a size class.

.	TRBV28	.	TRBJ1-2	CASSLNGGASYGYTF	TGTGCCAGCAGTTTAAATGGGGGCGCCAGCTATGGCTACACCTTC
.	TRBV4-3	TRBD2	TRBJ2-2	CASSQDFSPAGGKTGELFF	TGCGCCAGCAGCCAAGATTTTTCCCCTGCGGGAGGAAAGACCGGGGAGCTGTTTTTT
.	TRBV6-6	TRBD1	TRBJ1-2	CASSTERTGDGYTF	TGTGCCAGCAGCACCGAAAGGACAGGGGATGGCTACACCTTC
.	TRBV5-1	TRBD1	TRBJ2-3	CASSKQGGDTQYF	TGCGCCAGCAGCAAACAGGGGGGCGATACGCAGTATTTT
.	TRBV2	.	TRBJ1-2	CASSELYGYTF	TGTGCCAGCAGTGAACTATATGGCTACACCTTC
.	TRBV18	.	TRBJ1-4	CASSPLAEDNEKLFF	TGTGCCAGCTCACCTCTGGCAGAAGATAATGAAAAACTGTTTTTT
once	TRBV7-2	TRBD2	TRBJ2-4	CASSLSAGGNIQYF	TGTGCCAGCAGCTTGTCTGCGGGAGGTAACATTCAGTACTTC
.	TRBV3-1/TRBV3-2	TRBD1	TRBJ2-7	CASSQRARGLDEQYF	TGTGCCAGCAGCCAACGGGCCAGGGGGCTTGACGAGCAGTACTTC
.	TRBV5-1	TRBD1	TRBJ2-1	CASSPGTGVFDEQFF	TGCGCCAGCAGCCCCGGGACAGGGGTTTTCGATGAGCAGTTCTTC
.	TRBV7-2	TRBD2	TRBJ2-5	CASSLGGVQETQYF	TGTGCCAGCAGCCTCGGGGGGGTCCAAGAGACCCAGTACTTC
.	TRBV7-3	.	TRBJ2-5	CASSSQNEETQYF	TGTGCCAGCAGCTCACAAAATGAAGAGACCCAGTACTTC
.	TRBV25-1	TRBD2	TRBJ2-1	CASSEGLADYNEQFF	TGTGCCAGCAGTGAAGGACTAGCGGATTACAATGAGCAGTTCTTC
once	TRBV13	TRBD2	TRBJ2-1	CASSLAGGYNEQFF	TGTGCCAGCAGCTTGGCGGGAGGCTACAATGAGCAGTTCTTC
few	TRBV6-2/TRBV6-3	.	TRBJ1-1	CASSYAGEAFF	TGTGCCAGCAGTTACGCGGGAGAAGCTTTCTTT
.	TRBV6-2/TRBV6-3	.	TRBJ2-6	CASSYTGTGANVLTF	TGTGCCAGCAGTTACACAGGGACCGGGGCCAACGTCCTGACTTTC
.	TRBV28	TRBD1	TRBJ1-2	CASSLLQGYYGYTF	TGTGCCAGCAGTTTATTACAGGGGTACTATGGCTACACCTTC
.	TRBV28	.	TRBJ2-1	CASSTPRLIYNEQFF	TGTGCCAGCAGTACACCCCGACTGATTTACAATGAGCAGTTCTTC
.	TRBV7-2	.	TRBJ1-2	CASSPSGGEYGYTF	TGTGCCAGCAGCCCGTCTGGGGGGGAGTATGGCTACACCTTC
once	TRBV28	.	TRBJ1-6	CASSDAQGSPLHF	TGTGCCAGCAGTGATGCGCAGGGATCACCCCTCCACTTT
.	TRBV14	TRBD2	TRBJ2-1	CASSLTGSGGYEQFF	TGTGCCAGCAGCCTAACGGGTAGCGGGGGGTATGAGCAGTTCTTC
.	TRBV15	.	TRBJ1-4	CATSRDLGEAGNEKLFF	TGTGCCACCAGCAGAGATCTTGGGGAGGCGGGTAATGAAAAACTGTTTTTT
few	TRBV6-6	.	TRBJ2-5	CASCSFGETQYF	TGTGCCAGCTGTAGTTTTGGAGAGACCCAGTACTTC
.	TRBV30	TRBD1	TRBJ1-1	CAWKRGHTEAFF	TGTGCCTGGAAAAGGGGGCACACTGAAGCTTTCTTT
few	TRBV11-2	.	TRBJ2-3	CASSLVAGGLSTDTQYF	TGTGCCAGCAGCTTAGTAGCCGGGGGTTTGAGCACAGATACGCAGTATTTT
.	TRBV11-2	TRBD2	TRBJ2-4	CASSLGGGPKNIQYF	TGTGCCAGCAGCTTAGGGGGAGGGCCAAAAAACATTCAGTACTTC
.	TRBV28	.	TRBJ2-3	CASSLKKLAFTDTQYF	TGTGCCAGCAGTTTAAAAAAACTAGCCTTCACAGATACGCAGTATTTT
.	TRBV23-1	.	TRBJ2-5	CASSQFRSAGRETQYF	TGCGCCAGCAGTCAATTCAGATCAGCGGGTCGAGAGACCCAGTACTTC
.	TRBV19	.	TRBJ1-2	CASSPPGLPYGYTF	TGTGCCAGTAGTCCTCCGGGACTGCCCTATGGCTACACCTTC